The 25 T cell receptor beta chains listed next were all sequenced from one sample in a study of shared clonotypes between healthy human individuals. TCRdb's table, derived via immunoSEQ multiplex PCR, lists solely in-frame clones and lacks some. The sample has approximately 700,000 clones; 73% are singletons. Sample: memory CD4+ T cells sorted from blood. Subset here: CD45RA-negative fraction. Receptors originate from a woman aged 25 to 45 in good health.

The rearrangement joins TRBV6-5 to TRBJ2-1; TRBD2 aligns across 8 bases. After removal of 10 bases from V and 2 bases from J, the junction contained 4 bases not matched to a gene. The V gene's germline CDR1 is MNHEY and CDR2 SVGAGI. The CDR3 has 13 amino acids. CDR3 in amino acids: CATSGSPYNEQFF. CDR3 DNA sequence: TGTGCCACCAGCGGGAGCCCCTACAATGAGCAGTTCTTC.

Details on this clone: The identical CDR3 is also encoded by other nucleotide sequences in the sample. The chain combines TRBV5-1 with TRBJ2-3; D may be TRBD2 (5 bases). Looked up from germline, CDR1 is SGHRS and CDR2 is YFSETQ. V dropped 0 bases and J dropped 2 bases, with 10 bases sitting between them. This CDR3 is built from 15 residues. The CDR3 DNA sequence: TGCGCCAGCAGCTTGGCCGGGGATTACACAGATACGCAGTATTTT. Translated: CASSLAGDYTDTQYF.

With regard to this clone: This may come from a read error, since a much larger clone is one base off. The chain links TRBV6-6 to TRBJ2-7; TRBD1 aligns across 7 bases. J was trimmed by 0 bases and V by 6 bases; bases with no gene match: 5. The CDR3 runs 14 residues. Germline-derived CDR1 and CDR2 are MNHNY and SVGAGI (reference sequence). The CDR3 bases are TGTGCCAGCAGGCGACAGGGAGACTCCTACGAGCAGTACTTC. Translation gives CASRRQGDSYEQYF.

The V call is TRBV6-6, the J call TRBJ2-7, with D perhaps TRBD1 or TRBD2 (6 bases each). Germline assignment: CDR1 MNHNY and CDR2 SVGAGI (reference sequence). The CDR3 extends over 12 amino acids. Trimming stripped 2 bases from V and 7 bases from J, with 9 bases between. The CDR3 region has the DNA TGTGCCAGCAGTTACGAGGGGGGAGAGCAGTACTTC. Its translation is CASSYEGGEQYF.

The chain employs TRBV2 and TRBJ2-3, with 10 bases lining up with TRBD2. From germline, CDR1 is SNHLY and CDR2 FYNNEI. This CDR3 spans 15 amino acids. V lost 6 bases to trimming and J lost 6 bases; unmatched junction nucleotides: 9. Here the CDR3 DNA reads TGTGCCAGCAGCCCCCTAGCGGGAGTTGGTGATACGCAGTATTTT. Translating it yields CASSPLAGVGDTQYF. The variable domain in full, with the rest retrieved from reference TRBV2 and TRBJ2-3, is EPEVTQTPSHQVTQMGQEVILRCVPISNHLYFYWYRQILGQKVEFLVSFYNNEISEKSEIFDDQFSVERPDGSNFTLKIRSTKLEDSAMYFCASSPLAGVGDTQYFGPGTRLTVL.

V and J are TRBV4-2 and TRBJ1-4, with D unresolved. Germline CDR1 LGHNA, CDR2 YNFKEQ. The CDR3 runs 15 residues. The ends were cut back, 5 bases at V and 3 bases at J, with 13 bases in the middle. The CDR3 nucleotides read TGTGCCAGCAGCGGAGGTAGTGGGGCTAATGAAAAACTGTTTTTT. This encodes CASSGGSGANEKLFF.

This chain joins TRBV15 and TRBJ1-4, with 7 bases that match TRBD1. The CDR3 consists of 15 residues. V shed 2 bases and J 8 bases; nucleotides not matched to a gene: 8. Germline assignment: CDR1 LNHNV and CDR2 YYDKDF (reference sequence). CDR3 coding DNA: TGTGCCACCAGCAGAAGGGACAGCGGAGACGAAAAACTGTTTTTT. Encoded protein: CATSRRDSGDEKLFF.

The gene calls are TRBV5-4 and TRBJ1-2; TRBD1 agrees at 7 bases. V trimming: 3 bases; J trimming: 12 bases; junction bases outside the gene matches: 5. Per the germline V gene, CDR1 is SGHNT and CDR2 is YYREEE (reference sequence). The CDR3 is made up of 11 amino acids. The CDR3 spells CASSSDREDTF. The DNA of the CDR3 is TGTGCCAGCAGCTCCGACAGGGAAGACACCTTC.

This clone was counted at least ten times. The chain is built from TRBV4-2 and TRBJ2-1, with D hard to call. The CDR3 is made up of 11 amino acids. Between the trimmed V and J ends, which lost 5 bases and 8 bases, there was a span of 7 bases. From germline, CDR1 is LGHNA and CDR2 YNFKEQ. The DNA for the CDR3 is TGTGCCAGCAGCAGTAGGGATGAGCAGTTCTTC. Translation gives CASSSRDEQFF.

The gene calls are TRBV30 and TRBJ1-1; a weak D match, TRBD1 (6 bases). The CDR3 is made up of 13 amino acids. Trimming cost V 0 bases and J 6 bases, with 11 bases left between them. Germline V lookup: CDR1 GTSNPN, CDR2 SVGIG (reference sequence). CDR3 in DNA: TGTGCCTGGAGTGTACGGTCAGGGGCTGAAGCTTTCTTT. Residues: CAWSVRSGAEAFF.

As DNA, the CDR3 is TGTGCCTGGATGGGGGGCCTAGACGAGCAGTACTTC. The encoded protein is CAWMGGLDEQYF. V usage is TRBV30 and J usage is TRBJ2-7; D may be TRBD1 or TRBD2 (6 bases each). The CDR3 extends over 12 amino acids. The germline CDR1 and CDR2 sequences are GTSNPN and SVGIG (reference sequence). With 4 bases removed from V and 5 bases from J, the gap between germline ends came to 12 bases.

V is TRBV19 and J is TRBJ2-5; 7 bases are a match to TRBD2. CDR3 size: 14 residues. Unmatched junction bases numbered 5, after V lost 6 bases and J lost 1 base. CDR1 and CDR2 (germline): LNHDA, SQIVND (reference sequence). Here the CDR3 reads CASRPGRLQETQYF. CDR3 in DNA: TGTGCCAGTAGACCCGGGAGGCTCCAAGAGACCCAGTACTTC.

There are many counts of this clone. The genes are TRBV28 and TRBJ2-5; 9 bases are a match to TRBD1. This CDR3 has 15 residues. Per the germline V gene, CDR1 is MDHEN and CDR2 is SYDVKM. V was clipped by 5 bases and J by 5 bases; unmatched bases: 9. The CDR3 nucleotides read TGTGCCAGCAGTACGACAGGGGGTAGTTTGGAGACCCAGTACTTC. This gives the protein CASSTTGGSLETQYF.

The chain carries TRBV5-1 and TRBJ2-1; D not resolved. Per the germline V gene, CDR1 is SGHRS and CDR2 is YFSETQ. The CDR3 runs 12 residues. Trimming shortened V by 3 bases and J by 3 bases, and 4 bases separated the two germline ends. The CDR3 loop is CASSWNYNEQFF. CDR3 bases: TGCGCCAGCAGCTGGAACTACAATGAGCAGTTCTTC.

The chain is built from TRBV7-2 and TRBJ2-5, with D hard to call. Germline V gene sequence: CDR1 SGHTA, CDR2 FQGNSA. The CDR3 runs to 13 residues. Trimming removed 1 base at V and 5 bases at J, with 8 bases between. CDR3 residues: CASSLVVGETQYF. The CDR3 DNA sequence: TGTGCCAGCAGCTTAGTGGTGGGCGAGACCCAGTACTTC.

This chain connects TRBV4-1 to TRBJ2-3; D may be TRBD1 (5 bases). V gave up 3 bases and J gave up 0 bases, with 13 bases separating them. The length of the CDR3 is 16 residues. Germline V gives CDR1 MGHRA, CDR2 YSYEKL. The CDR3 DNA follows: TGCGCCAGCAGCCATGGTGCAGGGTTGAGCACAGATACGCAGTATTTT. Residues: CASSHGAGLSTDTQYF.

The CDR3 loop reads CASSFPGVETQYF. The CDR3 bases are TGTGCCAGCAGTTTTCCAGGGGTCGAGACCCAGTACTTC. V and J are TRBV28 and TRBJ2-5; possible D gene TRBD1, 6 bases. This CDR3 region has 13 residues. CDR1 is MDHEN and CDR2 is SYDVKM in the germline V gene. Trimming shortened V by 3 bases and J by 5 bases, and 10 bases separated the two germline ends.

This chain links TRBV27 with TRBJ2-3; 8 nucleotides match TRBD2. Germline V gene sequence: CDR1 MNHEY, CDR2 SMNVEV (reference sequence). The V segment lost 5 bases and the J segment 0 bases; nucleotides outside the gene matches: 4. The CDR3 loop spans 15 amino acids. The CDR3 DNA sequence: TGTGCCAGCAGTCGTAGCGGGGCGAGCACAGATACGCAGTATTTT. Translation: CASSRSGASTDTQYF.

This chain joins TRBV4-2 and TRBJ2-7; possibly TRBD1 or TRBD2 for D (5 bases each). The CDR3 is 17 residues long. The ends were cut back, 1 base at V and 0 bases at J, with 16 bases in the middle. Germline V lookup: CDR1 LGHNA, CDR2 YNFKEQ. CDR3 bases: TGTGCCAGCAGCCAAGCCCTCCTTTGGGGGAGCTCCTACGAGCAGTACTTC. It translates to CASSQALLWGSSYEQYF.

The gene calls are TRBV10-3 and TRBJ2-6; D is uncertain. The CDR3 is 17 residues long. Germline V gene lookup returns CDR1 ENHRY and CDR2 SYGVKD. V lost 0 bases and J 2 bases, leaving 11 bases between the germline ends. This CDR3 is CAISESGVATGANVLTF. DNA of the CDR3: TGTGCCATCAGTGAGTCTGGTGTAGCTACTGGGGCCAACGTCCTGACTTTC.

About this clone itself: This CDR3 is also generated by other DNA sequences in the sample. The CDR3 spells CASSPGLTETQYF. The DNA of the CDR3 is TGTGCCAGCTCACCAGGGCTCACGGAGACCCAGTACTTC. This chain joins TRBV18 and TRBJ2-5; D is ambiguous. V was trimmed by 2 bases and J by 5 bases, leaving 9 bases between them. Germline V lookup: CDR1 KGHSH, CDR2 LQKENI. CDR3 length: 13 residues.

The rearrangement links TRBV27 to TRBJ1-1; D remains unclear. Deletions cut 5 bases from V and 1 base from J, with 11 bases between. In germline, CDR1 is MNHEY, CDR2 SMNVEV (reference sequence). The length of the CDR3 is 14 residues. The CDR3: CASSPMRPNTEAFF. As DNA, the CDR3 is TGTGCCAGCAGTCCTATGAGACCGAACACTGAAGCTTTCTTT.

This clone was seen a handful of times. V gene TRBV7-9 combines with J gene TRBJ1-1, with D unclear. CDR3 length: 11 residues. Germline CDR1 reads SEHNR; CDR2 reads FQNEAQ (reference sequence). V was trimmed by 1 base and J by 11 bases, leaving 8 bases between them. The CDR3 region has the DNA TGTGCCAGCAGCTTAGGGGGATGGGCTTTCTTT. It specifies CASSLGGWAFF. The full variable domain, rest sourced from reference TRBV7-9 and TRBJ1-1, is DTGVSQNPRHKITKRGQNVTFRCDPISEHNRLYWYRQTLGQGPEFLTYFQNEAQLEKSRLLSDRFSAERPKGSFSTLEIQRTEQGDSAMYLCASSLGGWAFFGQGTRLTVV.

The chain joins TRBV2 to TRBJ2-7, with 7 bases identical to TRBD1. The trim removed 3 bases at V and 6 bases at J, leaving 8 bases unmatched. Germline values: CDR1 SNHLY, CDR2 FYNNEI. CDR3 length: 14 amino acids. The CDR3 coding sequence is TGTGCCAGCAGTGAGTTAGGGGGCTTAGGCGAGCAGTACTTC. Translating gives CASSELGGLGEQYF. Using reference TRBV2 and TRBJ2-7 for the parts outside the CDR3, the full variable domain is EPEVTQTPSHQVTQMGQEVILRCVPISNHLYFYWYRQILGQKVEFLVSFYNNEISEKSEIFDDQFSVERPDGSNFTLKIRSTKLEDSAMYFCASSELGGLGEQYFGPGTRLTVT.

V gene TRBV10-3 combines with J gene TRBJ2-3; 10 bases are shared with TRBD2. The CDR3 contains 16 residues. Trimming at V came to 10 bases and at J to 3 bases, leaving 13 bases not matched to a gene. Per germline, CDR1 ENHRY and CDR2 SYGVKD. In DNA form, the CDR3 reads TGTGCCACCGCCTTTAAGCGGGAGGGCTCAACAGATACGCAGTATTTT. Residues: CATAFKREGSTDTQYF.